The 21 T cell receptor beta chains below were found in one sample sequenced in a study of control samples from healthy donors and cancer patients. Only in-frame clones appear in the TCRdb table, and some are missing; sequencing was by immunoSEQ multiplex PCR. Of fewer than 200,000 clones listed, more than 80% are singletons. The sequenced sample was blood. The receptors derive from a man under 40 in good health.

The chain uses TRBV7-2 and TRBJ2-7, with D possibly TRBD1 on 5 matching bases. The germline V and J ends were trimmed by 3 bases and 0 bases, with 12 bases remaining between them. This CDR3 has 15 amino acids. Germline V gives CDR1 SGHTA, CDR2 FQGNSA. This CDR3 is CASSFRPDSSYEQYF. CDR3 DNA: TGTGCCAGCAGCTTCAGACCCGACAGCTCCTACGAGCAGTACTTC.

The chain employs TRBV27 and TRBJ1-2; 7 bases agree with TRBD1. This CDR3 comprises 13 residues. V gave up 3 bases and J gave up 5 bases; unmatched junction bases: 3. CDR1 is MNHEY and CDR2 is SMNVEV in the germline V gene (reference sequence). CDR3 protein: CASSFAGGYGYTF. The CDR3 DNA sequence: TGTGCCAGCAGTTTCGCAGGGGGGTATGGCTACACCTTC.

The chain combines TRBV9 with TRBJ1-1; D unresolved. The V gene lost 5 bases and the J gene lost 5 bases, with 7 bases spanning the gap. Germline-derived CDR1 and CDR2 are SGDLS and YYNGEE. The CDR3 length is 11 residues. The CDR3 protein is CASREATEAFF. The CDR3 DNA sequence: TGTGCCAGCAGGGAGGCGACTGAAGCTTTCTTT.

A word on this clone: Germline is not matched at one junction end, which may reflect a read error. The rearrangement links TRBV4-2 to TRBJ2-1; no clear D gene. The CDR3 covers 14 residues. Germline V CDR1 and CDR2: LGHNA, YNFKEQ. CDR3 coding DNA: TGTGCCAGCAGCCATGGGAACTCCCACAATGAGCAGTTCTTC. Encoded protein: CASSHGNSHNEQFF.

The chain combines TRBV19 with TRBJ2-3, with D unresolved. Trimming took off 1 base at V and 1 base at J, with 12 bases between the two ends. CDR1 and CDR2 (germline): LNHDA, SQIVND (reference sequence). CDR3 length: 16 residues. This chain's CDR3 is CASSIASRSRTDTQYF. The CDR3 nucleotides read TGTGCCAGTAGTATAGCGTCTCGCAGCCGCACAGATACGCAGTATTTT.

J is TRBJ2-7 and V is TRBV10-1; 7 bases line up with TRBD1. The germline V gene encodes CDR1 WNHNN and CDR2 SYGVQD (reference sequence). The J segment lost 6 bases and the V segment lost 6 bases, leaving 11 bases of the junction unmatched. The CDR3 loop spans 14 amino acids. CDR3 in DNA: TGCGCCAGCAGCAAGGGACAGATCGCGGGCGAGCAGTACTTC. Its protein product is CASSKGQIAGEQYF.

In regard to this clone: At one end the junction does not follow the germline gene, possibly because of a read error. This chain joins TRBV6-2 or TRBV6-3 and TRBJ2-1; D remains ambiguous. The CDR3 is 11 amino acids. The germline V gene has CDR1 MNHEY and CDR2 SVGEGT. Written as DNA, the CDR3 is TGTGCCAGCAGTTACCCGCCCGGTACGGTCTTC. This gives the protein CASSYPPGTVF.

The chain links TRBV28 to TRBJ1-1; D perhaps matches TRBD1 (5 bases). The germline CDR1 and CDR2 sequences are MDHEN and SYDVKM. This CDR3 contains 13 residues. V dropped 7 bases and J dropped 2 bases, with 11 bases sitting between them. The CDR3 protein is CASTPDRNTEAFF. The CDR3 DNA is TGTGCCAGCACCCCTGACAGAAACACTGAAGCTTTCTTT.

The rearrangement uses TRBV7-3 and TRBJ2-3, with TRBD2 matching over 14 bases. The CDR3 runs 16 residues. The J segment lost 1 base and the V segment lost 5 bases, leaving 2 bases of the junction unmatched. CDR1 and CDR2 (germline): SGHTA, FQGTGA. The CDR3 here is CASSQGLAGGTDTQYF. The CDR3 DNA reads as TGTGCCAGCAGCCAGGGACTAGCGGGAGGCACAGATACGCAGTATTTT.

The chain uses TRBV2 and TRBJ2-7; a possible D gene is TRBD1 (7 bases). V dropped 6 bases and J dropped 6 bases, with 18 bases sitting between them. Germline-derived CDR1 and CDR2 are SNHLY and FYNNEI. The CDR3 loop spans 14 amino acids. The CDR3 DNA reads TGTGCCAGCAGGGGGCTGGAGGGGGCGGGCGAGCAGTACTTC. Translated: CASRGLEGAGEQYF.

This chain uses TRBV18 with TRBJ2-7, with 10 nucleotides matching TRBD1. There are 14 residues in the CDR3. J gave up 3 bases and V 3 bases, and 2 bases lay outside the gene matches. Germline CDR1 is KGHSH and CDR2 is LQKENI. For the CDR3, the DNA is TGTGCCAGCTCACCGGGACAGGGGCGCTACGAGCAGTACTTC. As protein: CASSPGQGRYEQYF.

The chain is built from TRBV21-1 and TRBJ2-1; TRBD1, the D gene given by the table, was not confirmed from the DNA. TRBV21-1 is designated a pseudogene. The CDR3 sequence is 9 residues long. For the CDR3, the DNA is TGTGGCCGAAGGGGCGAGCAGTTCTTC. This gives the protein CGRRGEQFF.

The CDR3 loop is CASSPAPGLLGEKLFF. CDR3 DNA sequence: TGTGCCAGCAGTCCTGCCCCAGGGCTCCTGGGTGAAAAACTGTTTTTT. The V and J genes are TRBV27 and TRBJ1-4; possible D gene TRBD1, 5 bases. CDR3 length equals 16 residues. V was cut by 5 bases and J by 7 bases, with 20 bases left in between. Germline CDR1 reads MNHEY; CDR2 reads SMNVEV (reference sequence).

This clone was observed a single time. The rearrangement uses TRBV6-5 and TRBJ1-1; D not resolved. CDR1 and CDR2 (germline): MNHEY, SVGAGI. With 7 bases removed from V and 3 bases from J, the gap between germline ends came to 12 bases. This CDR3 comprises 13 residues. CDR3: CASTQNPDTEAFF. CDR3 DNA sequence: TGTGCCAGCACCCAGAATCCTGACACTGAAGCTTTCTTT.

The J gene is TRBJ1-1, the V gene TRBV18, with D tentatively TRBD1 (5 bases). Trimming removed 6 bases from V and 1 base from J, with 12 bases in between. CDR1 and CDR2 (germline): KGHSH, LQKENI. The CDR3 extends over 14 amino acids. For the CDR3, the DNA is TGTGCCAGCTCCCCGGGACTTTCGAACACTGAAGCTTTCTTT. Protein sequence: CASSPGLSNTEAFF.

The V call is TRBV2, the J call TRBJ1-2; unclear D gene. V lost 5 bases, J lost 3 bases, and 10 bases lay in between. CDR3 size: 13 residues. Germline V gene lookup returns CDR1 SNHLY and CDR2 FYNNEI. The CDR3 protein is CASSPLGDYGYTF. The CDR3 DNA is TGTGCCAGCAGTCCACTGGGAGACTATGGCTACACCTTC.

The genes are TRBV24-1 and TRBJ2-3, with D possibly being TRBD2 (6 bases). Germline assignment: CDR1 KGHDR and CDR2 SFDVKD. The CDR3 totals 12 residues. Trimming left V 9 bases short and J 1 base short, with 7 bases between. The CDR3 nucleotides read TGTGCCACCTCTAGCGGCACAGATACGCAGTATTTT. Translating it yields CATSSGTDTQYF.

The V call is TRBV10-2, the J call TRBJ1-4; 10 bases are shared with TRBD1. This CDR3 comprises 15 residues. Trimming took 4 bases from V and 7 from J; bases not matched to a gene: 6. The germline V gene has CDR1 WSHSY and CDR2 SAAADI. The chain's CDR3 is CASSGRGTGAEKLFF. The DNA for the CDR3 is TGCGCCAGCAGTGGCCGGGGGACAGGGGCTGAAAAACTGTTTTTT.

The V and J genes are TRBV5-1 and TRBJ1-4, with D unclear. CDR3 length: 14 residues. The germline V and J ends were trimmed by 4 bases and 0 bases, with 7 bases remaining between them. From germline, CDR1 is SGHRS and CDR2 YFSETQ. CDR3 DNA: TGCGCCAGCAGCCCGGTTGCAACTAATGAAAAACTGTTTTTT. Translating gives CASSPVATNEKLFF.

The rearrangement joins TRBV29-1 to TRBJ2-3, with a tentative D call TRBD1 (7 bases). Looked up from germline, CDR1 is SQVTM and CDR2 is ANQGSEA. CDR3 length equals 15 residues. V gave up 5 bases and J gave up 5 bases, with 20 bases separating them. The CDR3 nucleotides read TGCAGCGTTCCTGGCCAGGGGGGACTGATAGATACGCAGTATTTT. Translated, it gives CSVPGQGGLIDTQYF.

The V and J genes are TRBV5-5 and TRBJ2-7; TRBD1 might be the D (6 bases). In germline, CDR1 is SGHKS, CDR2 YYEKEE (reference sequence). V dropped 1 base and J dropped 11 bases, with 16 bases sitting between them. This CDR3 is built from 13 residues. The DNA of the CDR3 is TGTGCCAGCAGCTTGTTGCCACAGGGAAAGAAGTACTTC. Translation: CASSLLPQGKKYF.